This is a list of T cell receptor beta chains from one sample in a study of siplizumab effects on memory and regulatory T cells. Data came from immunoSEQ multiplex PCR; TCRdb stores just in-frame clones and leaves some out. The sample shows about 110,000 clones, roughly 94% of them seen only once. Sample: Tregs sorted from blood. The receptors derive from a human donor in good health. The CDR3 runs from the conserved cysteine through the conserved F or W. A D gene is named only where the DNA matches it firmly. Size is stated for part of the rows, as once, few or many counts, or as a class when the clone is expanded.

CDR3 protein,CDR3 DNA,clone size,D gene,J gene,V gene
CASNKMDEAFF,TGTGCCAGCAACAAGATGGATGAAGCTTTCTTT,few,.,TRBJ1-1,TRBV5-6
CASSLTGTNTEAFF,TGCGCCAGCAGCTTGACAGGCACTAACACTGAAGCTTTCTTT,.,.,TRBJ1-1,TRBV5-1
CASSSQGVYFTEAFF,TGCGCCAGCAGCTCCCAGGGGGTATATTTCACTGAAGCTTTCTTT,once,TRBD1,TRBJ1-1,TRBV5-1
CASSQLPGGGNRNEQFF,TGTGCCAGCAGCCAACTACCAGGCGGAGGCAATAGAAATGAGCAGTTCTTC,once,.,TRBJ2-1,TRBV7-3
CASSWNRNTEAFF,TGTGCCAGCAGCTGGAACAGGAACACTGAAGCTTTCTTT,.,.,TRBJ1-1,TRBV11-3
CVTRRGSYGYTF,TGTGTCACTCGGCGGGGGTCCTATGGCTACACCTTC,.,.,TRBJ1-2,TRBV6-5
CASSMTGRNTEAFF,TGTGCCAGTAGTATGACGGGCAGGAACACTGAAGCTTTCTTT,.,.,TRBJ1-1,TRBV19
CASSESGGPWGYGYTF,TGTGCCAGCAGTGAAAGTGGGGGCCCATGGGGCTATGGCTACACCTTC,once,.,TRBJ1-2,TRBV25-1
CASSTSGRKELFF,TGTGCCAGCAGTACTAGCGGGAGAAAGGAGCTGTTTTTT,.,TRBD2,TRBJ2-2,TRBV6-4
CASSHGGDTQYF,TGTGCCAGCAGCCACGGAGGAGATACGCAGTATTTT,once,.,TRBJ2-3,TRBV5-6
CASSWSWGQGVPEQFF,TGTGCCAGCAGCTGGTCCTGGGGACAGGGGGTACCTGAGCAGTTCTTC,.,TRBD1,TRBJ2-1,TRBV5-4
CASNPVGVGSNQPQHF,TGTGCCAGCAACCCGGTCGGTGTAGGTAGCAATCAGCCCCAGCATTTT,once,.,TRBJ1-5,TRBV27
CASSARDRGSTDTQYF,TGTGCCAGCAGCGCCCGGGACAGGGGAAGTACAGATACGCAGTATTTT,.,TRBD1,TRBJ2-3,TRBV9
CSVEKGYYGYTF,TGCAGCGTTGAAAAAGGGTACTATGGCTACACCTTC,few,.,TRBJ1-2,TRBV29-1
CASSFGPGNQPQHF,TGTGCCAGCAGCTTCGGTCCCGGGAATCAGCCCCAGCATTTT,.,.,TRBJ1-5,TRBV7-2
CASSLGVQKNTEAFF,TGTGCCAGCAGCCTAGGAGTTCAAAAGAACACTGAAGCTTTCTTT,once,.,TRBJ1-1,TRBV11-1
CASTRDRGKSQPQHF,TGTGCCAGTACCCGGGACAGGGGAAAGAGTCAGCCCCAGCATTTT,.,TRBD1,TRBJ1-5,TRBV19
CASSFNQGETQYF,TGTGCCAGCAGCTTTAACCAGGGAGAGACCCAGTACTTC,.,.,TRBJ2-5,TRBV11-2
CASSSGGSSYEQYF,TGTGCCAGTAGTAGCGGGGGAAGCTCCTACGAGCAGTACTTC,.,TRBD2,TRBJ2-7,TRBV19
CASSSGRRHTEAFF,TGTGCCAGCAGCTCAGGCAGGCGCCACACTGAAGCTTTCTTT,.,.,TRBJ1-1,TRBV5-8
CASSLLAGGQETQYF,TGTGCCAGCAGTTTATTGGCGGGGGGCCAAGAGACCCAGTACTTC,.,TRBD2,TRBJ2-5,TRBV27
CASSRQSNQPQHF,TGTGCCAGCAGTCGACAGAGCAATCAGCCCCAGCATTTT,.,.,TRBJ1-5,TRBV6-5
CASSADRNTEAFF,TGTGCCAGCAGCGCTGACAGGAACACTGAAGCTTTCTTT,.,.,TRBJ1-1,TRBV7-7
CASSEYRDRALNNEQFF,TGTGCCAGCAGTGAATACAGGGACAGGGCCCTTAACAATGAGCAGTTCTTC,once,TRBD1,TRBJ2-1,TRBV2
CSVNRGGTEAFF,TGCAGCGTGAACAGGGGTGGGACTGAAGCTTTCTTT,.,TRBD1,TRBJ1-1,TRBV29-1
CASSSGGGTDTQYF,TGTGCCAGCAGCTCGGGGGGAGGCACAGATACGCAGTATTTT,.,TRBD2,TRBJ2-3,TRBV7-9
CASSLGANYGYTF,TGTGCCAGCAGCTTGGGCGCTAACTATGGCTACACCTTC,once,.,TRBJ1-2,TRBV5-5